This T cell receptor beta chain was observed in a study of blood T cell repertoires in COVID-19. Study background: Material from acute and convalescent COVID-19 was sourced from the United States, Italy and Spain. The analysed material was cDNA or gDNA that came from T cells, B-cell-depleted T cells, or PBMCs.

The CDR3 loop spans 14 amino acids. Per the germline V gene, CDR1 is ENHRY and CDR2 is SYGVKD. Trimming took off 4 bases at V and 4 bases at J, with 13 bases between the two ends. The authors' processing: Amplification of reference gene primers was used by the study to estimate nucleated cell counts. Generated by immunoSEQ multiplex PCR, the TCRdb table keeps only in-frame clones and is missing some. V and J calls and clone size are as listed in that table; D and trimming were resolved from the DNA. The repertoire consists of around 250,000 clones, with around four fifths occurring once and the leading ten covering about 1.9%. This clone was picked up a small number of times.

Sequenced input: peripheral blood. This TCR was sampled from a man aged 25 to 40 who had recovered from COVID-19. The V and J genes are TRBV10-3 and TRBJ1-2; D gene ambiguous. This CDR3 reads CAISVSSAGYGYTF. Written as DNA, the CDR3 is TGTGCCATCAGTGTTAGTTCGGCGGGCTATGGCTACACCTTC.